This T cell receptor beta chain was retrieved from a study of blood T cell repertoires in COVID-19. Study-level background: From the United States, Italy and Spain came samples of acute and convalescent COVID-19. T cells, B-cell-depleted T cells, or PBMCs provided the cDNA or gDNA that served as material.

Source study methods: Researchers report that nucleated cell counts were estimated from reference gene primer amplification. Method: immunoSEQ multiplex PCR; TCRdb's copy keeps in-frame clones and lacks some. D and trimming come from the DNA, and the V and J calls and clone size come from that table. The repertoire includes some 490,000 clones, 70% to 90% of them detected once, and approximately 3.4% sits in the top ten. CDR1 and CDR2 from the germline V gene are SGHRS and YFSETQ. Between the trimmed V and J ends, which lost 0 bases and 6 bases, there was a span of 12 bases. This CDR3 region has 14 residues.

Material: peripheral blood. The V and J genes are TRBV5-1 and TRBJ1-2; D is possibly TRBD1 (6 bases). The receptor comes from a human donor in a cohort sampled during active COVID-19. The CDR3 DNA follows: TGCGCCAGCAGCTTGGGGGGGCAGACTCATGGCTACACCTTC. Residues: CASSLGGQTHGYTF.